Listed below are T cell receptor beta chains from one sample, sequenced in a study of regulatory T cells in long-lasting Graves disease. One entry per CDR3 protein, called by TCRdb with MiXCR from the multiplex PCR reads. The sample holds 420,000 or so distinct CDR3 sequences, 23% seen once. This material consisted of peripheral blood mononuclear cells (PBMCs), taken when the disease was refractory, from a patient treated with antithyroid drugs. These receptors were obtained from a female donor with Graves disease. Each CDR3 is given with its conserved first and last residue. The order of the fields is clone size, D gene, J gene, V gene, CDR3 DNA, CDR3 protein. D genes are given only for firm matches. Clone size is not always given. Where it is, it says once, few, many or a class for expanded clones.

clone size: many
D gene: .
J gene: TRBJ2-7
V gene: TRBV6-9
CDR3 DNA: TGTGCCAGCAGTTACCACAGGGAGTCACTCACCTACGAGCAGTACTTC
CDR3 protein: CASSYHRESLTYEQYF

clone size: .
D gene: .
J gene: TRBJ2-7
V gene: TRBV12-3/TRBV12-4
CDR3 DNA: TGTGCCGGCAGGTACAGGGCGGAGAGCTCCTACGAGCAGTACTTC
CDR3 protein: CAGRYRAESSYEQYF

clone size: few
D gene: .
J gene: TRBJ1-6
V gene: TRBV12-3/TRBV12-4
CDR3 DNA: TGTGCCTGCAGAACCGGGACTCCGCGGTCACCCCTCCACTTT
CDR3 protein: CACRTGTPRSPLHF

clone size: many
D gene: TRBD1
J gene: TRBJ2-5
V gene: TRBV7-3
CDR3 DNA: TGTGCCAGCAGCCAGGGGGCAGGGGCAGGGACCCAGTACTTC
CDR3 protein: CASSQGAGAGTQYF

clone size: .
D gene: TRBD2
J gene: TRBJ2-5
V gene: TRBV2
CDR3 DNA: TGTGCCAGCAGCCAAGATTTCGGCGGGAGAGAGACCCAGTACTTC
CDR3 protein: CASSQDFGGRETQYF

clone size: many
D gene: TRBD1
J gene: TRBJ1-1
V gene: TRBV3-1
CDR3 DNA: TGTGCCAGCAGCCAAGGGACAGGGGGCACTGAAGCTTTCTTT
CDR3 protein: CASSQGTGGTEAFF

clone size: many
D gene: TRBD2
J gene: TRBJ2-2
V gene: TRBV2
CDR3 DNA: TGTGCCAGCCAAGGGGTTAGCGGGAGAACCGGGGAGCTGTTTTTT
CDR3 protein: CASQGVSGRTGELFF

clone size: .
D gene: TRBD2
J gene: TRBJ2-2
V gene: TRBV6-1
CDR3 DNA: TGTGCCAGCAGGGCGACTAGCGGGAGTACCGGGGAGCTGTTTTTT
CDR3 protein: CASRATSGSTGELFF

clone size: few
D gene: .
J gene: TRBJ2-7
V gene: TRBV7-2
CDR3 DNA: TGTGCCAGCAGCTCCCGCCGAGATTACGAGCAGTACTTC
CDR3 protein: CASSSRRDYEQYF

clone size: .
D gene: .
J gene: TRBJ1-1
V gene: TRBV30
CDR3 DNA: TGTGCCGGGACGGCGAACACTGAAGCTTTCTTT
CDR3 protein: CAGTANTEAFF

clone size: .
D gene: TRBD1
J gene: TRBJ2-5
V gene: TRBV20-1
CDR3 DNA: TGCAGTGCCACCCACCCGGGACAGGGGTACGAGACCCAGTACTTC
CDR3 protein: CSATHPGQGYETQYF

clone size: .
D gene: .
J gene: TRBJ1-1
V gene: TRBV20-1
CDR3 DNA: TGCAGTGCTAGAGACAAGAAGCTTGAAGCTTTCTTT
CDR3 protein: CSARDKKLEAFF

clone size: .
D gene: TRBD2
J gene: TRBJ2-5
V gene: TRBV29-1
CDR3 DNA: TGCAGCGCTAATGGCGGGGGGCAGGGGACGGAAGAGACCCAGTACTTC
CDR3 protein: CSANGGGQGTEETQYF

clone size: .
D gene: TRBD2
J gene: TRBJ2-1
V gene: TRBV20-1
CDR3 DNA: TGCAGTGCTACTTGGCGGGAGGGAGATGAGCAGTTCTTC
CDR3 protein: CSATWREGDEQFF

clone size: many
D gene: .
J gene: TRBJ1-1
V gene: TRBV28
CDR3 DNA: TGTGCCAGCAGTCACCCCCGAAATTTCGATAGCACTGAAGCTTTCTTT
CDR3 protein: CASSHPRNFDSTEAFF

clone size: few
D gene: TRBD2
J gene: TRBJ2-7
V gene: TRBV20-1
CDR3 DNA: TGCAGTGCTAGAGATGACCGGGAGGGCCGGTACGAGCAGTACTTC
CDR3 protein: CSARDDREGRYEQYF

clone size: few
D gene: .
J gene: TRBJ1-4
V gene: TRBV24-1
CDR3 DNA: TGTGCCACCAGTGATGCTGGCAGCCATAATGAAAAACTGTTTTTT
CDR3 protein: CATSDAGSHNEKLFF

clone size: few
D gene: .
J gene: TRBJ2-7
V gene: TRBV4-2
CDR3 DNA: TGTGCCAGCAGCCAAGGCTTACAGGGATCTGCCCACGAGCAGTACTTC
CDR3 protein: CASSQGLQGSAHEQYF

clone size: many
D gene: .
J gene: TRBJ1-2
V gene: TRBV7-2
CDR3 DNA: TGTGCCAGCAGCCTTACCGCTAAGTATGGCTACACCTTC
CDR3 protein: CASSLTAKYGYTF

clone size: many
D gene: .
J gene: TRBJ2-2
V gene: TRBV28
CDR3 DNA: TGTGCCAGCAGTTTATCCTACCCAGTGGGCAATATGGGGGAGCTGTTTTTT
CDR3 protein: CASSLSYPVGNMGELFF

clone size: .
D gene: .
J gene: TRBJ2-2
V gene: TRBV16
CDR3 DNA: TGTGCCAGCAGCCAACTGGTTTGGGCAGGGAGCACCGGGGAGCTGTTTTTT
CDR3 protein: CASSQLVWAGSTGELFF

clone size: few
D gene: .
J gene: TRBJ2-7
V gene: TRBV20-1
CDR3 DNA: TGCAGTGCTAGAGATGGCGGGAAGGGGGCCTACGAGCAGTACTTC
CDR3 protein: CSARDGGKGAYEQYF

clone size: .
D gene: TRBD1
J gene: TRBJ1-2
V gene: TRBV29-1
CDR3 DNA: TGCAGCGTGACAGGGGGCGCGGGCTATGGCTACACCTTC
CDR3 protein: CSVTGGAGYGYTF

clone size: .
D gene: .
J gene: TRBJ2-1
V gene: TRBV18
CDR3 DNA: TGTGCCAGCTCCCTCGTTAGCGGAGGTGAGCAGTTCTTC
CDR3 protein: CASSLVSGGEQFF

clone size: .
D gene: .
J gene: TRBJ2-7
V gene: TRBV6-1
CDR3 DNA: TGTGCCAGCAGCCCTCCCCCTCTGACTTATTCCCACGAGCAGTACTTC
CDR3 protein: CASSPPPLTYSHEQYF

clone size: many
D gene: .
J gene: TRBJ2-1
V gene: TRBV12-3/TRBV12-4
CDR3 DNA: TGTGCCAGCAGTGGAGCGGCCCAGGGGAATGAGCAGTTCTTC
CDR3 protein: CASSGAAQGNEQFF

clone size: many
D gene: .
J gene: TRBJ1-2
V gene: TRBV6-1
CDR3 DNA: TGTGCCAGCAGACCGAGAGGGGTTTTCGATGGCTACACCTTC
CDR3 protein: CASRPRGVFDGYTF

clone size: many
D gene: TRBD1
J gene: TRBJ1-4
V gene: TRBV15
CDR3 DNA: TGTGCCACCAGCAGACAAAAAGGGACAGGGGAAGCCCTTAATGAAAAACTGTTTTTT
CDR3 protein: CATSRQKGTGEALNEKLFF

clone size: many
D gene: .
J gene: TRBJ2-4
V gene: TRBV11-2
CDR3 DNA: TGTGCCAGCAGCTTAGACCAAGGAAACATTCAGTACTTC
CDR3 protein: CASSLDQGNIQYF

clone size: .
D gene: .
J gene: TRBJ1-5
V gene: TRBV20-1
CDR3 DNA: TGCAGTGCTTACAGCCTACGGGGGTCCAATCAGCCCCAGCATTTT
CDR3 protein: CSAYSLRGSNQPQHF

clone size: .
D gene: .
J gene: TRBJ2-2
V gene: TRBV24-1
CDR3 DNA: TGTGCCACCAGTGATTATCGGTCTGGGGAGCTGTTTTTT
CDR3 protein: CATSDYRSGELFF

clone size: few
D gene: TRBD1
J gene: TRBJ1-1
V gene: TRBV29-1
CDR3 DNA: TGCAGCGCCTACACAGGGGTGAACACTGAAGCTTTCTTT
CDR3 protein: CSAYTGVNTEAFF

clone size: few
D gene: TRBD2
J gene: TRBJ2-7
V gene: TRBV7-2
CDR3 DNA: TGTGCCAGCAGGGCCCGGGAGGGTCGGGAGCAGTACTTC
CDR3 protein: CASRAREGREQYF

clone size: many
D gene: TRBD2
J gene: TRBJ2-5
V gene: TRBV20-1
CDR3 DNA: TGCAGTGCTAGAGCCCAATTCCTAGCGGCCCACCAAGAGACCCAGTACTTC
CDR3 protein: CSARAQFLAAHQETQYF

clone size: few
D gene: .
J gene: TRBJ2-7
V gene: TRBV7-6
CDR3 DNA: TGTGCCAGCAGCCGTAGCGAGTCGTACGAGCAGTACTTC
CDR3 protein: CASSRSESYEQYF

clone size: .
D gene: .
J gene: TRBJ1-4
V gene: TRBV5-6
CDR3 DNA: TGTGCCAGCAGCTCACCGGGAAAGAATAATGAAAAACTGTTTTTT
CDR3 protein: CASSSPGKNNEKLFF

clone size: .
D gene: TRBD2
J gene: TRBJ2-1
V gene: TRBV24-1
CDR3 DNA: TGTGCCACCAGTGATTCACCCGGGACTAGCGGGAGCGGTGAGCAGTTCTTC
CDR3 protein: CATSDSPGTSGSGEQFF

clone size: few
D gene: .
J gene: TRBJ1-4
V gene: TRBV30
CDR3 DNA: TGTGCCTGGAGTGTCAATTCAGGGTTTCCTAATGAAAAACTGTTTTTT
CDR3 protein: CAWSVNSGFPNEKLFF

clone size: many
D gene: TRBD1
J gene: TRBJ1-5
V gene: TRBV6-2/TRBV6-3
CDR3 DNA: TGTGCCAGCAGACGAGCAATCAGGGGGCTGTATAGCAATCAGCCCCAGCATTTT
CDR3 protein: CASRRAIRGLYSNQPQHF

clone size: many
D gene: .
J gene: TRBJ1-4
V gene: TRBV11-2
CDR3 DNA: TGTGCCAGCAGACCGACGGTCTCGGGTGAAAAACTGTTTTTT
CDR3 protein: CASRPTVSGEKLFF

clone size: .
D gene: .
J gene: TRBJ2-7
V gene: TRBV7-9
CDR3 DNA: TGTGCCAGCAGCCCTCAGGGTGGGGGTTTCTACGAGCAGTACTTC
CDR3 protein: CASSPQGGGFYEQYF

clone size: .
D gene: TRBD2
J gene: TRBJ2-3
V gene: TRBV9
CDR3 DNA: TGTGCCAGCAGCGTAGCTGCGGGAGGAGGCACAGATACGCAGTATTTT
CDR3 protein: CASSVAAGGGTDTQYF

clone size: .
D gene: .
J gene: TRBJ2-2
V gene: TRBV19
CDR3 DNA: TGTGCCAGTAGGAACAGGGCGTCCGGGGAGCTGTTTTTT
CDR3 protein: CASRNRASGELFF

clone size: .
D gene: TRBD2
J gene: TRBJ2-2
V gene: TRBV12-3/TRBV12-4
CDR3 DNA: TGTGCCAGCAGGAGGACTAGCGGGGGGCTTGTCGCCGGGGAGCTGTTTTTT
CDR3 protein: CASRRTSGGLVAGELFF